The 21 T cell receptor beta chains given below trace back to one sample, sequenced in a study of post-analysis software for immune sequencing data. The TCR beta cDNA libraries contained unique molecular identifiers. MiXCR, applied by TCRdb to the PCR reads, yields one record per CDR3 protein. The sample contains about 770,000 distinct CDR3 sequences, 35% to 55% of which appear only once. Study results and limitations: There were roughly 5 TRBV segments more frequent in patients than controls, and TRBV5-6, TRBV5-1 and TRBV20-1 were among them.

Antigens for these TCRs are unknown. Sequencing was done on a sample of blood. The receptors shown here come from a girl aged 10-17 years with multiple sclerosis.

The chain uses TRBV6-5 and TRBJ2-7, with 10 bases matching TRBD1. The germline V gene has CDR1 MNHEY and CDR2 SVGAGI. Trimming cost V 7 bases and J 6 bases; bases outside gene matches: 12. This CDR3 comprises 15 residues. The CDR3 coding sequence is TGTGCCAGCAAGATAGCCGGGACAGGGGTTGTCGAGCAGTACTTC. Translated: CASKIAGTGVVEQYF.

The J gene is TRBJ1-2, the V gene TRBV4-3, with 11 bases that match TRBD1. The CDR3 has 14 residues. V was clipped by 3 bases and J by 6 bases; unmatched bases: 3. CDR1 is LGHNA, CDR2 YSLEER, per germline. CDR3 sequence: CASSQGQGVNGYTF. In DNA form, the CDR3 reads TGCGCCAGCAGCCAGGGACAGGGGGTAAATGGCTACACCTTC.

The rearrangement uses TRBV7-2 and TRBJ2-7; the D gene is possibly TRBD2 (8 bases). Germline V lookup: CDR1 SGHTA, CDR2 FQGNSA. The CDR3 has 18 residues. Trimming left V 1 base short and J 2 bases short, with 21 bases between. The CDR3 reads CASSLEGASGQRPYEQYF. CDR3 nucleotide sequence: TGTGCCAGCAGCTTAGAGGGGGCTAGCGGGCAGAGGCCCTACGAGCAGTACTTC.

The chain carries TRBV27 and TRBJ2-5; D may be TRBD2 (5 bases). Germline values: CDR1 MNHEY, CDR2 SMNVEV (reference sequence). This CDR3 is built from 14 residues. Deletions cut 6 bases from V and 2 bases from J, with 13 bases between. The chain's CDR3 is CASRDRGLQETQYF. The DNA of the CDR3 is TGTGCCAGCAGAGACCGGGGATTACAAGAGACCCAGTACTTC.

Concerning this clonotype itself: It may be a read error: a sequence one base away is much more abundant. The rearrangement joins TRBV9 to TRBJ2-7; 12 nucleotides match TRBD2. The V gene's germline CDR1 is SGDLS and CDR2 YYNGEE. The CDR3 spans 15 residues. The CDR3 spells CAGSATSGSSYEQYF. The CDR3 nucleotides are TGTGCCGGCAGCGCGACTAGCGGGAGCTCCTACGAGCAGTACTTC.

The chain has TRBV29-1 and TRBJ2-3; 9 bases are a match to TRBD1. Per germline, CDR1 SQVTM and CDR2 ANQGSEA. CDR3 length: 12 residues. Losses at the gene ends were 8 bases for V and 5 bases for J; bases not matched to a gene: 5. CDR3: CSSGTGLDTQYF. The CDR3 DNA reads TGCAGCTCAGGGACAGGGCTAGATACGCAGTATTTT.

This clonotype appeared a few times. This chain links TRBV29-1 with TRBJ2-7, with TRBD1 matching 8 bases. Germline V gives CDR1 SQVTM, CDR2 ANQGSEA. J was trimmed by 2 bases and V by 0 bases; bases with no gene match: 15. There are 18 residues in the CDR3. CDR3 nucleotide sequence: TGCAGCGTTGAAGATCCCGCCTCGGACAGGGTTGCCCCCTACGAGCAGTACTTC. Amino acid sequence: CSVEDPASDRVAPYEQYF.

Regarding this clonotype: A single base separates this from a much larger clone, so it may be a read error. V usage is TRBV5-1 and J usage is TRBJ2-5, with no clear D. V lost 0 bases and J lost 11, with 17 bases in between. The CDR3 covers 14 residues. From germline, CDR1 is SGHRS and CDR2 YFSETQ. CDR3 in DNA: TGCGCCAGCAGCTTGGCCGACCTTACGTATGAGCAGTACTTC. Encoded protein: CASSLADLTYEQYF.

The table lists this clonotype with a few counts. The chain combines TRBV29-1 with TRBJ2-1; 12 nucleotides line up with TRBD2. In germline, CDR1 is SQVTM, CDR2 ANQGSEA. CDR3 size: 17 residues. V lost 3 bases and J lost 3; bases outside the gene matches: 9. The CDR3 is CSVEGLTSGSLYNEQFF. The CDR3, as DNA: TGCAGCGTTGAGGGATTGACTAGCGGGAGTCTCTACAATGAGCAGTTCTTC.

V gene TRBV9 combines with J gene TRBJ2-1; 13 positions match TRBD2. The CDR3 is 15 amino acids. Per germline, CDR1 SGDLS and CDR2 YYNGEE. The V and J ends lost 4 bases and 10 bases, in that order; junction bases with no gene match: 8. The CDR3 DNA reads TGTGCCAGCAGCACCACTAGCGGGAGGGCCAAAGAGCAGTTCTTC. Its protein product is CASSTTSGRAKEQFF.

The sample holds a few counts of this clonotype. In DNA form, the CDR3 reads TGCAGTGCTCGTACAGGGGCCCAGAACACTGAAGCTTTCTTT. Its translation is CSARTGAQNTEAFF. The genes are TRBV20-1 and TRBJ1-1; 7 nucleotides line up with TRBD1. V was clipped by 5 bases and J by 1 base; unmatched bases: 7. Germline V gene sequence: CDR1 DFQATT, CDR2 SNEGSKA (reference sequence). The CDR3 contains 14 residues.

This clonotype was seen a few times. The CDR3 DNA reads TGTGCCAGCAGTTTATGGGGGGGTCCCTCCTACGAGCAGTACTTC. Its translation: CASSLWGGPSYEQYF. The V call is TRBV27, the J call TRBJ2-7; 7 positions match TRBD2. V shed 1 base and J 0 bases; nucleotides not matched to a gene: 3. This CDR3 has 15 amino acids. From germline, CDR1 is MNHEY and CDR2 SMNVEV (reference sequence).

This chain uses TRBV24-1 with TRBJ1-1; D gene unclear. This CDR3 is built from 13 residues. Germline CDR1 and CDR2: KGHDR and SFDVKD. The V gene lost 4 bases and the J gene lost 0 bases, with 5 bases spanning the gap. CDR3 protein: CATSDGMNTEAFF. Written as DNA, the CDR3 is TGTGCCACCAGTGACGGAATGAACACTGAAGCTTTCTTT.

The CDR3 bases are TGTGCCAGCAGCTTGGAAGGGTTGGGCGGCTACACCTTC. This sequence encodes CASSLEGLGGYTF. The rearrangement links TRBV5-5 to TRBJ1-2; D is uncertain. Germline values: CDR1 SGHKS, CDR2 YYEKEE (reference sequence). The CDR3 covers 13 residues. Trimming left V 0 bases short and J 8 bases short, with 11 bases between.

This chain connects TRBV28 to TRBJ2-7, with 8 bases that match TRBD1. This CDR3 region has 17 residues. Per the germline V gene, CDR1 is MDHEN and CDR2 is SYDVKM. V shed 3 bases, J shed 2 bases, and the junction held 12 bases outside the gene matches. CDR3 nucleotide sequence: TGTGCCAGCAGTTTCCTATCGTCGGAGGACAGGGCCTACGAGCAGTACTTC. Amino acids: CASSFLSSEDRAYEQYF.

The chain employs TRBV3-1 and TRBJ2-4; 7 bases fit TRBD2. This CDR3 spans 22 amino acids. From germline, CDR1 is LGHDT and CDR2 YNNKEL (reference sequence). The trim removed 3 bases at V and 0 bases at J, leaving 23 bases unmatched. The DNA for the CDR3 is TGTGCCAGCAGCCATTTTGGAGAATCGGGGGGTTTTGTCCTCCTAGCCAAAAACATTCAGTACTTC. Amino acids: CASSHFGESGGFVLLAKNIQYF. Full variable domain (rest looked up from reference TRBV3-1 and TRBJ2-4): DTAVSQTPKYLVTQMGNDKSIKCEQNLGHDTMYWYKQDSKKFLKIMFSYNNKELIINETVPNRFSPKSPDKAHLNLHINSLELGDSAVYFCASSHFGESGGFVLLAKNIQYFGAGTRLSVL.

Only a few counts were recorded for this clonotype. This chain connects TRBV10-3 to TRBJ1-5; D possibly corresponds to TRBD1 (6 bases). CDR1 ENHRY and CDR2 SYGVKD come from the germline V gene. Trimming pared 11 bases from V and 4 bases from J, leaving 12 bases between. The CDR3 is made up of 12 amino acids. The CDR3 protein is CAVGTTNQPQHF. The CDR3 DNA is TGTGCCGTGGGGACAACGAATCAGCCCCAGCATTTT.

The chain uses TRBV7-8 and TRBJ2-1; D tentatively fits TRBD1 or TRBD2 (5 bases each). Germline loops: CDR1 SGHVS, CDR2 FQNEAQ. The ends were cut back, 5 bases at V and 13 bases at J, with 21 bases in the middle. This CDR3 has 14 residues. CDR3 in amino acids: CASSLRVVGETQFF. The CDR3 DNA reads TGTGCCAGCAGCCTCAGGGTTGTGGGAGAGACCCAGTTCTTC.

The chain joins TRBV20-1 to TRBJ1-2; D is undetermined. This CDR3 contains 15 residues. Germline V gene lookup returns CDR1 DFQATT and CDR2 SNEGSKA (reference sequence). V was pared by 1 base and J by 1 base, with 13 bases between. This chain's CDR3 is CSARVATSGNYGYTF. CDR3 nucleotides: TGCAGTGCTAGAGTGGCGACGTCGGGTAACTATGGCTACACCTTC.

This clonotype was seen more than once but under ten times. The gene calls are TRBV3-1 and TRBJ2-1, with 11 bases matching TRBD2. Germline V gene data show CDR1 as LGHDT and CDR2 as YNNKEL (reference sequence). The CDR3 has 16 amino acids. The V and J ends lost 4 bases and 10 bases, in that order; junction bases with no gene match: 12. In DNA, the CDR3 is TGTGCCAGCAGCCCTTCAGAGGGGACTAGCGGCGAGGAGCAGTTCTTC. Its protein is CASSPSEGTSGEEQFF.

This chain uses TRBV28 with TRBJ1-2, with 11 bases lining up with TRBD1. V gave up 5 bases and J gave up 7 bases; unmatched junction bases: 12. Germline assignment: CDR1 MDHEN and CDR2 SYDVKM. The length of the CDR3 is 16 residues. The CDR3 here is CASSPIGQGARAGYTF. The CDR3 region has the DNA TGTGCCAGCAGTCCTATCGGACAGGGGGCGAGGGCTGGCTACACCTTC.